Following are 10 T cell receptor beta chains from one sample sequenced in a study of blood T cell repertoires in COVID-19. The repertoire was sequenced with immunoSEQ multiplex PCR; TCRdb's copy has only in-frame clones and lacks some. The table records roughly 86,000 clones, over 80% of them present only once. The sequenced sample consisted of peripheral blood. The receptor set was obtained from a man aged 45-60 years with acute or convalescent COVID-19.

This clone was observed a single time. V usage is TRBV9 and J usage is TRBJ2-7, with D possibly matching TRBD2 (6 bases). The V end lost 0 bases, the J end lost 0 bases, and 13 bases lay between the germline ends. There are 16 residues in the CDR3. CDR1 SGDLS and CDR2 YYNGEE come from the germline V gene. The CDR3 sequence: CASSVAASASSYEQYF. In nucleotides, the CDR3 is TGTGCCAGCAGCGTAGCGGCTAGCGCGAGCTCCTACGAGCAGTACTTC.

The chain employs TRBV18 and TRBJ1-4; TRBD1 might be the D (5 bases). The CDR3 totals 14 residues. The V gene lost 2 bases and the J gene lost 3 bases, with 7 bases spanning the gap. Looked up from germline, CDR1 is KGHSH and CDR2 is LQKENI. CDR3 in amino acids: CASSPGASNEKLFF. The CDR3 DNA reads TGTGCCAGCTCACCAGGGGCCTCTAATGAAAAACTGTTTTTT.

The chain recombines TRBV19 with TRBJ1-5; TRBD1 is a possible D gene (5 bases). This CDR3 region has 16 residues. Germline values: CDR1 LNHDA, CDR2 SQIVND (reference sequence). The V gene lost 4 bases and the J gene lost 2 bases, with 15 bases spanning the gap. The DNA for the CDR3 is TGTGCCAGTAGTAACCCCCGGACGGGGGGCAATCAGCCCCAGCATTTT. Translated: CASSNPRTGGNQPQHF.

V usage is TRBV19 and J usage is TRBJ1-1; 9 bases are shared with TRBD1. V dropped 4 bases and J dropped 4; count of bases not matched to a gene: 7. CDR1 and CDR2 (germline): LNHDA, SQIVND (reference sequence). The CDR3 totals 15 residues. This CDR3 is CASSRTGGAGTEAFF. The CDR3 DNA reads TGTGCCAGTAGTAGAACAGGGGGCGCCGGCACTGAAGCTTTCTTT.

The chain has TRBV10-3 and TRBJ1-1, with D tentatively TRBD1 (5 bases). Germline lookup yields CDR1 ENHRY and CDR2 SYGVKD. V gave up 2 bases and J gave up 3 bases, with 13 bases separating them. The CDR3 sequence is 15 residues long. In DNA form, the CDR3 reads TGTGCCATCAGTGAGGGTAGGGGAGGCGACACTGAAGCTTTCTTT. This sequence encodes CAISEGRGGDTEAFF.

V is TRBV3-1 (or the pseudogene TRBV3-2) and J is TRBJ2-3, with 9 bases aligning to TRBD1. Germline V gives CDR1 LGHDT, CDR2 YNNKEL (reference sequence). The CDR3 runs 16 residues. Unmatched junction bases numbered 8, after V lost 4 bases and J lost 3 bases. CDR3 sequence (DNA): TGTGCCAGCAGCCGGACCGACAGGGGGGGGACAGATACGCAGTATTTT. Its translation: CASSRTDRGGTDTQYF.

This clone was seen just once. CDR3 residues: CASSPLSTDTQYF. In DNA form, the CDR3 reads TGTGCCAGCAGCCCACTTAGCACAGATACGCAGTATTTT. The chain uses TRBV7-2 and TRBJ2-3; the D is unclear. The CDR3 sequence is 13 residues long. Germline CDR1 is SGHTA and CDR2 is FQGNSA. Trimming removed 5 bases at V and 0 bases at J, with 6 bases between.

The chain joins TRBV2 to TRBJ2-6; D unclear. CDR1 is SNHLY and CDR2 is FYNNEI in the germline V gene. The CDR3 runs to 13 residues. Trimming removed 9 bases from V and 0 bases from J, with 6 bases in between. The CDR3 nucleotides read TGTGCCAGAAAGAGCTCTGGGGCCAACGTCCTGACTTTC. As protein: CARKSSGANVLTF.

This clone was seen only a few times. V is TRBV19 and J is TRBJ1-2, with TRBD1 matching over 10 bases. Germline values: CDR1 LNHDA, CDR2 SQIVND (reference sequence). The J segment lost 5 bases and the V segment lost 3 bases, leaving 3 bases of the junction unmatched. The CDR3 covers 14 residues. The CDR3 bases are TGTGCCAGTAGTATCCAGGGACAGGGGTATGGCTACACCTTC. It is translated as CASSIQGQGYGYTF. Variable domain in full (rest from reference TRBV19 and TRBJ1-2): DGGITQSPKYLFRKEGQNVTLSCEQNLNHDAMYWYRQDPGQGLRLIYYSQIVNDFQKGDIAEGYSVSREKKESFPLTVTSAQKNPTAFYLCASSIQGQGYGYTFGSGTRLTVV.

The CDR3 spells CASSLGQSTDTQYF. The CDR3 DNA reads as TGTGCCAGCAGCTTGGGACAGAGCACAGATACGCAGTATTTT. The chain employs TRBV7-2 and TRBJ2-3; 7 bases line up with TRBD1. V shed 3 bases, J shed 0 bases, and the junction held 0 bases outside the gene matches. Germline CDR1 is SGHTA and CDR2 is FQGNSA. The CDR3 contains 14 residues.